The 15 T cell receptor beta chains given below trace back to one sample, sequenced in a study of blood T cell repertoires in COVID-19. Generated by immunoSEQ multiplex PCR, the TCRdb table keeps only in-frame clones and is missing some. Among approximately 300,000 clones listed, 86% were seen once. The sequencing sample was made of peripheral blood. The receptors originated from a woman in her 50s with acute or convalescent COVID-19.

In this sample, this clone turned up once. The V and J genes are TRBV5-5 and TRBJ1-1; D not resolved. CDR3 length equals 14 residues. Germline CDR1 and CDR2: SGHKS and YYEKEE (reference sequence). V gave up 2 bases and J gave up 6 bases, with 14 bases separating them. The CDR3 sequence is CASSFNRVASEAFF. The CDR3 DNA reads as TGTGCCAGCAGCTTTAACCGGGTCGCCTCTGAAGCTTTCTTT.

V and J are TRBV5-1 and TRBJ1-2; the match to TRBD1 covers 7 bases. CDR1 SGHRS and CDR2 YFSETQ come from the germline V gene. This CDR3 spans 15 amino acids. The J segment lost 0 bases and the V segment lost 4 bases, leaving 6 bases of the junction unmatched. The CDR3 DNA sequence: TGCGCCAGCAGCCCCCGGGGACAGACTAACTATGGCTACACCTTC. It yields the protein CASSPRGQTNYGYTF.

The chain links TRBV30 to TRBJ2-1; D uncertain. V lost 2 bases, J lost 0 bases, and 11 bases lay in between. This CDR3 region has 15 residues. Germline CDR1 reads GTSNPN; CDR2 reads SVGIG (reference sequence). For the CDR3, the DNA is TGTGCCTGGAGTCCCCCAGACTTCTCCTACAATGAGCAGTTCTTC. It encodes CAWSPPDFSYNEQFF.

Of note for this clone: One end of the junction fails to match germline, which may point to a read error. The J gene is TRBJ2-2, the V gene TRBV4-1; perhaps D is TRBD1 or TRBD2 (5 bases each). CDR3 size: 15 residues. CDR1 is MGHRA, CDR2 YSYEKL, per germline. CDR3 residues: CASSEEGRVTGELFF. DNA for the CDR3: TGCGCCAGCAGCGAAGAGGGCAGGGTCACCGGGGAGCTGTTTTTT.

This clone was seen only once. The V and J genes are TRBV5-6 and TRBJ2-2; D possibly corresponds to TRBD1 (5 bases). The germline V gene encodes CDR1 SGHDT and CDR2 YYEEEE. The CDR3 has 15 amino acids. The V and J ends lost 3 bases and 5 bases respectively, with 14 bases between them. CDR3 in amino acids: CASSYRPGRTGELFF. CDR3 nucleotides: TGTGCCAGCAGCTATCGACCAGGGCGGACCGGGGAGCTGTTTTTT.

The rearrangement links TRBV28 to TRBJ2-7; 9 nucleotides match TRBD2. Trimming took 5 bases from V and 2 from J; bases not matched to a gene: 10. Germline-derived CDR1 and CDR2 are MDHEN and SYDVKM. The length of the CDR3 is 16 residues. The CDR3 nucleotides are TGTGCCAGCAGTACCCAGCTAGCGGGAAGTACCTACGAGCAGTACTTC. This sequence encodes CASSTQLAGSTYEQYF.

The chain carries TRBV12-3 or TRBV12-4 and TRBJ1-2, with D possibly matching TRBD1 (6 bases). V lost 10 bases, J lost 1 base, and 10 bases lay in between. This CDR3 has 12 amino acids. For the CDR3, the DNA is TGTGCCACCACAGGGTTTAACTATGGCTACACCTTC. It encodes CATTGFNYGYTF.

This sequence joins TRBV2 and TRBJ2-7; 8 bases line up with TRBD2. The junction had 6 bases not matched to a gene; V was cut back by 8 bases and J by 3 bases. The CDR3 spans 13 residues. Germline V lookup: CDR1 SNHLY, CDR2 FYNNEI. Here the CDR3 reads CASGGTSIYEQYF. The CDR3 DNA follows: TGTGCCAGCGGAGGGACTAGTATCTACGAGCAGTACTTC.

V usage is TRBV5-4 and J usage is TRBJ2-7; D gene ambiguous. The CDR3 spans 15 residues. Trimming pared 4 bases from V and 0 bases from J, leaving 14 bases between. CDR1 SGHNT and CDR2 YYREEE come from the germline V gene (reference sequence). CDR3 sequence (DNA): TGTGCCAGCAGCCCCCTGGCAGGCAGCTCCTACGAGCAGTACTTC. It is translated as CASSPLAGSSYEQYF.

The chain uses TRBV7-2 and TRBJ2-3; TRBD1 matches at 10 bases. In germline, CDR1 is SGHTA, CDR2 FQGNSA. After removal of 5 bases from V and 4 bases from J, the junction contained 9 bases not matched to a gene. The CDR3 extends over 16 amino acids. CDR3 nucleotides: TGTGCCAGCAGCCCCCTCGGACAGGGGGTTTCAGATACGCAGTATTTT. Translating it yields CASSPLGQGVSDTQYF.

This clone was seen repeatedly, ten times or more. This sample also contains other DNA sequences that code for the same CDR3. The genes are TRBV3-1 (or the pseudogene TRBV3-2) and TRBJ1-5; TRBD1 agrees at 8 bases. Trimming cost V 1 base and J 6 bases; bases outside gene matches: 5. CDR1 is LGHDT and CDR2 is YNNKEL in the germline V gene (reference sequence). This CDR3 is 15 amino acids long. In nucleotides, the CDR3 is TGTGCCAGCAGCCAAGGAGACAGGGGTTTTCAGCCCCAGCATTTT. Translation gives CASSQGDRGFQPQHF.

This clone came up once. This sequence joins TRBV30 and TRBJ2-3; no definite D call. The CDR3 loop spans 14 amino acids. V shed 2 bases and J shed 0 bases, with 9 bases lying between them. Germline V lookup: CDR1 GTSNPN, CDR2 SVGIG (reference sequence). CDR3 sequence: CAWSLGASTDTQYF. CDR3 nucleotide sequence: TGTGCCTGGAGTCTAGGAGCTAGCACAGATACGCAGTATTTT.

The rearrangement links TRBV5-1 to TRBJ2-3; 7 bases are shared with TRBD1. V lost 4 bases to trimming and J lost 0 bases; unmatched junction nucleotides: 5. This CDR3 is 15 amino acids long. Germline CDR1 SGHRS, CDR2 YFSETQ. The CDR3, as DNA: TGCGCCAGCAGCCCCTCGACAGGGAGCACAGATACGCAGTATTTT. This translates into CASSPSTGSTDTQYF.

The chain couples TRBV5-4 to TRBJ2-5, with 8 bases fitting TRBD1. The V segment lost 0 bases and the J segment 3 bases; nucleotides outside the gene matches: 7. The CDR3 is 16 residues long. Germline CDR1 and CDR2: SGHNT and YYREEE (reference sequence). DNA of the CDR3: TGTGCCAGCAGCTTGGGGGGGACAGGAGGGGAAGAGACCCAGTACTTC. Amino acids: CASSLGGTGGEETQYF.

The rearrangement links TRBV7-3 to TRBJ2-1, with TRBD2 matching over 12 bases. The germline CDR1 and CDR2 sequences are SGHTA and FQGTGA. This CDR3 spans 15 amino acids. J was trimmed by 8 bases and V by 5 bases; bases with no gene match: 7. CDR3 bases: TGTGCCAGCAGCCAATACGCTAGCGGGAGGGATGAGCAGTTCTTC. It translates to CASSQYASGRDEQFF.